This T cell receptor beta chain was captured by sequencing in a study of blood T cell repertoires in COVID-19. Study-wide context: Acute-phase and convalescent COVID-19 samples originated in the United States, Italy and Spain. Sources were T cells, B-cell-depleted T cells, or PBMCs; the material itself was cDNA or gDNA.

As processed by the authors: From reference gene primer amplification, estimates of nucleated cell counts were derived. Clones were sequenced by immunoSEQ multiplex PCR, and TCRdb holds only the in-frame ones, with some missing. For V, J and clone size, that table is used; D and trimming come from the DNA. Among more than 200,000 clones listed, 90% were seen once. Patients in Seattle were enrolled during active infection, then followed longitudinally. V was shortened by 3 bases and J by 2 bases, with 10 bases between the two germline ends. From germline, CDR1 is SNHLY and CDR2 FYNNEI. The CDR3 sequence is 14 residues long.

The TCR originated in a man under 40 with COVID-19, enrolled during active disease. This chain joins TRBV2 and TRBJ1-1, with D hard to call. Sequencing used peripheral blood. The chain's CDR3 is CASSEVHPNTEAFF. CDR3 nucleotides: TGTGCCAGCAGTGAGGTACACCCAAACACTGAAGCTTTCTTT.